The next 3 T cell receptor beta chains were all read from a single sample in a study of shared clonotypes between healthy human individuals. The table came from immunoSEQ multiplex PCR; TCRdb's copy has only in-frame clones and leaves some out. The data hold approximately 980,000 clones, with about 80% observed a single time. Sequencing used memory CD4+ T cells sorted from blood. Subset defined: CD45RA-negative fraction. The receptors here all came from a man younger than 35 in good health.

A word on this clone: The same CDR3 also results from other DNA sequences found in this sample. The CDR3: CSVETGGSYEQYF. CDR3 bases: TGCAGCGTAGAGACAGGGGGAAGCTACGAGCAGTACTTC. The chain employs TRBV29-1 and TRBJ2-7; 9 bases match TRBD1. With 6 bases clipped from V and 3 bases from J, the junction kept 6 bases outside the gene matches. Looked up from germline, CDR1 is SQVTM and CDR2 is ANQGSEA. This CDR3 contains 13 residues.

This clone was seen once. The chain joins TRBV28 to TRBJ1-5; D remains unclear. V lost 7 bases to trimming and J lost 6 bases, with 16 bases between them. This CDR3 region has 14 residues. CDR1 and CDR2 from the germline V gene are MDHEN and SYDVKM. CDR3 region: CASIVGDKGQPQHF. In nucleotides, the CDR3 is TGTGCCAGCATCGTCGGTGATAAGGGTCAGCCCCAGCATTTT.

The gene calls are TRBV4-3 and TRBJ2-7; 8 bases are shared with TRBD2. Per the germline V gene, CDR1 is LGHNA and CDR2 is YSLEER. V was clipped by 0 bases and J by 0 bases; unmatched bases: 4. CDR3 size: 16 residues. This CDR3 is CASSQELAGSSYEQYF. The CDR3, as DNA: TGCGCCAGCAGCCAAGAGCTAGCGGGCAGCTCCTACGAGCAGTACTTC.